One T cell receptor (beta chain) is described in this entry. This clonotype occurred many times. The antigen it binds to is not known. No qualities accompany the bases; no much larger clone lies one base away. This specimen comes from a study of T cells in Graves' hyperthyroidism and ophthalmopathy (dated 2019 in TCRdb). Regarding the study in general: To identify distinguishing TCR V-J signatures, a discovery cohort of around 100 patients was used, comprising roughly 45 with Graves' ophthalmopathy and 57 with stable Graves' hyperthyroidism. An independent validation cohort of fewer than 20 hyperthyroidism patients and 17 patients who later progressed to ophthalmopathy tested prospective prediction of ophthalmopathy. The roughly 94 discovery patients were randomly divided into training and test sets at a 7:3 ratio. In addition, the study compared T-cell repertoires in thyroid tissue and in blood from a handful of Graves' hyperthyroidism patients. After sampling, hyperthyroidism patients received methimazole starting at 30 mg daily, and ophthalmopathy patients received high-dose intravenous methylprednisolone. According to the paper, TCR Vbeta CDR3 sequencing was carried out on 120 to 150 peripheral blood samples, which came from over 40 ophthalmopathy, approximately 78 hyperthyroidism and approximately 17 progressor patients.

The TCR beta CDR3 regions were amplified from RNA transcripts. The first round of RT-PCR for the TCR CDR3 was performed with the HTBI primer set and the Qiagen OneStep RT-PCR kit. Libraries were constructed in a second round of multiplex PCR, after which size selection and purification were performed. The libraries were sequenced on an Illumina HiSeq2000 using paired-end 100 bp reads. Under the source paper's analysis protocol: SOAPnuke was used to process the raw data, removing reads that contained adapters or uncalled bases, had a mean Phred below 15, or lacked an exact match to the constant primer or identifier. COPE v1.2.5 was used to merge high-quality paired reads, and clonotypes were defined as unique nucleotide sequences. Clonotypes were aligned to IMGT TRBV, TRBD and TRBJ reference segments using MiTCR v1.1. Analysis was restricted to V-J combinations with a frequency above 0.0001, which covered 99.2% of repertoires. The TCS score was defined as the ratio of F50 (clonal expansion) to E x V (chaos), calculated using BLOSUM62-based TCRdist between CDR3 peptides within each V-J. Welch's t-statistics and random forest reduced around 520 V-J features to roughly 13, which were used in a naive Bayes classifier (R e1071). The Morisita-Horn index was used to measure how similar the thyroid and blood repertoires were. TCRdb reanalyzed the raw reads on its own, using fastp at Q25 for trimming and MiXCR for clone calling, and kept in-frame beta chains. Every CDR3 protein is listed once, alongside the most common genes and DNA of its rows. Clone size and V and J calls follow TCRdb, not the original study. Present in this sample are roughly 500,000 distinct CDR3 sequences, 46% of which were seen just once. About 20% of the sample goes to the ten largest clones.

What the research found in general, with its limitations: In cross-validation, a model built on a 13 V-J signature told ophthalmopathy apart from stable hyperthyroidism with 85% to 90% sensitivity and roughly 81% specificity, and in testing the same model reached 80%/75%. Most expanded thyroid clonotypes (frequency above 0.001) were also detected in blood, a finding suggesting that blood repertoires may reflect thyroid immune responses. During validation, the model predicted progression to ophthalmopathy a median of about 6.5 months ahead of onset, with around 65% sensitivity and 72.22% specificity. Sample size was not statistically predetermined, and investigators were not blinded to group allocation.

From a lookup of the germline V gene, CDR1 and CDR2 are SGHTA and FQGTGA. CDR3 length: 17 amino acids, cysteine to phenylalanine. This entry keeps only the CDR3 DNA: 51 bases, framed from base 1. V loses 2 bases at its end and J loses 0 bases; junction bases beyond the gene matches: 4. Patients with uncontrolled infections, other autoimmune diseases, pregnancy or lactation were excluded. Clinical symptoms, serum thyroxine and TRAb, thyroid ultrasound, and orbital computed tomography formed the basis for the diagnoses. Total RNA was extracted with Trizol reagent, and quality was checked on an Agilent 2100 Bioanalyzer.

The sequence was obtained from an adult woman with Graves' disease, either hyperthyroidism or ophthalmopathy (not recorded which). The sequencing input was peripheral blood or thyroid tissue (not recorded which). The rearrangement joined TRBV7-3 to TRBJ2-2; TRBD2 agrees with 9 junctional bases. The CDR3 loop reads CASSLSPSGTNTGELFF. The DNA sequence is as follows: TGTGCCAGCAGCTTATCGCCTAGCGGGACGAACACCGGGGAGCTGTTTTTT.